One and the same sample provided the 30 T cell receptor beta chains below, sequenced in a study of read filtering for tumor transcriptome and immune sequencing. From 300 to 450 ng of RNA, a library with molecular barcoded alpha/delta and beta/gamma adaptors was made. Each CDR3 protein gets one entry after TCRdb re-called the reads with MiXCR. Among about 58,000 distinct CDR3 sequences listed, over 9% were seen once. Sequenced input: a population of CD138-negative cells sorted from bone marrow. The receptors were gathered from a donor at least 40 years old with multiple myeloma.

This clonotype was seen at least ten times. The chain combines TRBV24-1 with TRBJ2-1, with D possibly being TRBD1 (5 bases). The CDR3 is made up of 13 amino acids. V shed 6 bases and J shed 7 bases, with 12 bases lying between them. The germline V gene encodes CDR1 KGHDR and CDR2 SFDVKD. Written as DNA, the CDR3 is TGTGCCACCAGTTCTGGGGCGCGAAATGAGCAGTTCTTC. Protein product: CATSSGARNEQFF.

On this clonotype itself: A far larger clone is off by one base, so a read error is likely. V usage is TRBV10-3 and J usage is TRBJ2-7; 10 bases are a match to TRBD1. This CDR3 has 16 residues. The germline CDR1 and CDR2 sequences are ENHRY and SYGVKD. With V trimmed by 3 bases and J by 5 bases, 10 bases remained unmatched. CDR3 sequence reads: CAISDGPGQGTHEQYF. The CDR3 coding sequence is TGTGCCATCAGTGACGGACCGGGACAGGGGACCCACGAGCAGTACTTC.

This clonotype was picked up many times. The rearrangement joins TRBV5-1 to TRBJ2-1; D remains ambiguous. The CDR3 totals 12 residues. V lost 0 bases and J 12 bases, leaving 10 bases between the germline ends. In germline, CDR1 is SGHRS, CDR2 YFSETQ. The CDR3 DNA is TGCGCCAGCAGCTTGGTTGGTAGAGGGCAGTTCTTC. Translation gives CASSLVGRGQFF.

At least ten counts were recorded for this clonotype. This sequence joins TRBV29-1 and TRBJ1-1; unclear D gene. The germline V gene has CDR1 SQVTM and CDR2 ANQGSEA. V lost 6 bases and J 3 bases, leaving 11 bases between the germline ends. The CDR3 is 12 residues long. Here the CDR3 DNA reads TGCAGCGTGAAGGTGCGGGACACTGAAGCTTTCTTT. It yields the protein CSVKVRDTEAFF.

This clonotype was detected ten times or more. The chain has TRBV6-5 and TRBJ1-5; no reliable D call. CDR1 and CDR2 (germline): MNHEY, SVGAGI. The CDR3 extends over 13 amino acids. Between the trimmed V and J ends, which lost 0 bases and 7 bases, there was a span of 7 bases. The CDR3 bases are TGTGCCAGCAGTTACTCGCCCGGGCAGCCCCAGCATTTT. Translated: CASSYSPGQPQHF.

By frequency in the sample, this clonotype is medium-sized. V usage is TRBV3-1 and J usage is TRBJ2-7, with D uncertain. Trimming removed 0 bases from V and 3 bases from J, with 3 bases in between. CDR3 length equals 12 residues. Germline V gives CDR1 LGHDT, CDR2 YNNKEL (reference sequence). The CDR3 loop reads CASSQEDYEQYF. In DNA, the CDR3 is TGTGCCAGCAGCCAAGAGGACTACGAGCAGTACTTC.

Many counts were recorded for this clonotype. The CDR3 nucleotides read TGTGCCAGCAGGACCGGGACGGTACGAGCCTACGAGCAGTACTTC. As protein: CASRTGTVRAYEQYF. The chain recombines TRBV12-3 or TRBV12-4 with TRBJ2-7; either TRBD1 or TRBD2 may supply D (5 bases each). The CDR3 runs to 15 residues. V lost 6 bases to trimming and J lost 2 bases, with 17 bases between them.

This rearrangement joins TRBV12-3 or TRBV12-4 to TRBJ2-5; D tentatively reads TRBD1 or TRBD2 (5 bases each). The CDR3 is made up of 14 amino acids. Trimming removed 3 bases from V and 5 bases from J, with 13 bases in between. The CDR3: CASSFGGISETQYF. In DNA, the CDR3 is TGTGCCAGCAGTTTTGGGGGTATTTCGGAGACCCAGTACTTC.

This clonotype was observed at least ten times. The rearrangement joins TRBV29-1 to TRBJ1-1; 7 nucleotides align to TRBD1. The CDR3 runs 12 residues. Per germline, CDR1 SQVTM and CDR2 ANQGSEA. The CDR3 sequence is CRGGQTSSEAFF. CDR3 sequence (DNA): TGCAGGGGGGGACAGACGTCGAGCGAAGCTTTCTTT.

As regards this clonotype: The conserved phenylalanine or tryptophan is not found at the CDR3 terminus, so this likely reflects a read error. The rearrangement joins TRBV6-1 to TRBJ2-7, with D unclear. Trimming removed 5 bases from V and 4 bases from J, with 9 bases in between. The CDR3 totals 12 residues. Germline-derived CDR1 and CDR2 are MNHNS and SASEGT. The CDR3 spells CASSPDRYEQYS. For the CDR3, the DNA is TGTGCCAGCAGTCCTGACCGATACGAGCAGTACTCC.

This clonotype was seen ten or more times. The CDR3 nucleotides read TGTGCCAGCAGTGACAGACAGGGATGGAACTATGGCTACACCTTC. This gives the protein CASSDRQGWNYGYTF. V gene TRBV6-2 or TRBV6-3 combines with J gene TRBJ1-2, with 7 bases fitting TRBD1. J gave up 2 bases and V 5 bases, and 8 bases lay outside the gene matches. Germline loops: CDR1 MNHEY, CDR2 SVGEGT. The CDR3 is 15 residues long.

This clonotype came up many times. The chain links TRBV7-9 to TRBJ1-5; D unresolved. CDR1 and CDR2 from the germline V gene are SEHNR and FQNEAQ (reference sequence). The CDR3 length is 14 residues. The V end was cut by 7 bases, the J end by 2 bases, with 12 bases between. The CDR3 nucleotides read TGTGCCAGCAATTCGGGGAGCGGCAATCAGCCCCAGCATTTT. This codes for CASNSGSGNQPQHF.

This clonotype has just a few counts. A much larger clone is a single base away; this may be a read error. No conserved phenylalanine or tryptophan is present at the end of the CDR3, so a read error is the likely explanation. The chain is built from TRBV4-1 and TRBJ1-6; TRBD1 matches at 8 bases. Losses at the gene ends were 8 bases for V and 8 bases for J; bases not matched to a gene: 11. Looked up from germline, CDR1 is MGHRA and CDR2 is YSYEKL. CDR3 length: 15 amino acids. CDR3: CASGSTGTGDSPLHY. In DNA, the CDR3 is TGCGCCAGCGGATCTACCGGGACAGGTGATTCACCCCTCCACTAT.

This clonotype was recorded at least ten times. The chain couples TRBV5-1 to TRBJ2-3; TRBD2 might be the D (6 bases). The CDR3 consists of 13 residues. V was trimmed by 4 bases and J by 2 bases, leaving 8 bases between them. Germline V CDR1 and CDR2: SGHRS, YFSETQ. The CDR3 coding sequence is TGCGCCAGCAGCCGGGAGTTCACAGATACGCAGTATTTT. This sequence encodes CASSREFTDTQYF.

Comments on this clonotype: The CDR3 carries no conserved terminal phenylalanine or tryptophan, so it likely arises from a read error. The limits of the CDR3 on the DNA are not certain, so only TCRdb's listed CDR3 is given. V gene TRBV9 combines with J gene TRBJ2-1; TRBD2, as called in the table, went unchecked against the DNA. The V gene's germline CDR1 is SGDLS and CDR2 YYNGEE. Including both end residues, the CDR3 is 15 amino acids long. CDR3 amino acids: CASSVDRGGRYGQSL.

This rearrangement joins TRBV6-5 to TRBJ2-2, with TRBD1 as a possible D gene (6 bases). Germline-derived CDR1 and CDR2 are MNHEY and SVGAGI. This CDR3 is 13 amino acids long. Trimming removed 8 bases at V and 1 base at J, with 8 bases between. The CDR3 spells CASLTGNTGELFF. Here the CDR3 DNA reads TGTGCCAGCCTGACAGGGAACACCGGGGAGCTGTTTTTT.

This clonotype came up many times. This chain joins TRBV11-3 and TRBJ2-1; 9 nucleotides agree with TRBD2. CDR1 and CDR2 (germline): SGHNT, YENEEA. The CDR3 has 15 residues. Losses at the gene ends were 4 bases for V and 9 bases for J; bases not matched to a gene: 10. The CDR3 is CASSSMGLAGVEQFF. The CDR3 DNA reads TGTGCCAGCAGCTCTATGGGACTAGCAGGCGTTGAGCAGTTCTTC.

This clonotype has at least ten counts. The rearrangement links TRBV28 to TRBJ2-1; TRBD1 matches 10 bases. The V segment lost 6 bases and the J segment 4 bases; nucleotides outside the gene matches: 9. This CDR3 has 16 amino acids. CDR1 is MDHEN, CDR2 SYDVKM, per germline. The CDR3 DNA sequence: TGTGCCAGCAGCACCCCCGGACAGGGGGGTTACAATGAGCAGTTCTTC. Protein: CASSTPGQGGYNEQFF.

In this sample, this clonotype turned up many times. The chain couples TRBV12-3 or TRBV12-4 to TRBJ1-6, with D tentatively TRBD1 (6 bases). Trimming left V 7 bases short and J 6 bases short, with 10 bases between. This CDR3 is built from 13 residues. This chain's CDR3 is CASMSRGNSPLHF. CDR3 nucleotide sequence: TGTGCCAGCATGTCCAGGGGTAATTCACCCCTCCACTTT.

This chain links TRBV20-1 with TRBJ2-5; 8 positions agree with TRBD2. J was trimmed by 3 bases and V by 2 bases; bases with no gene match: 11. CDR3 length: 16 amino acids. The germline V gene encodes CDR1 DFQATT and CDR2 SNEGSKA (reference sequence). The CDR3 reads CSARRPGGSTKETQYF. The CDR3 DNA is TGCAGTGCTAGAAGGCCGGGGGGGTCCACTAAAGAGACCCAGTACTTC.

In this sample, this clonotype turned up a few times. A much larger clone is a single base away; this may be a read error. The chain recombines TRBV6-5 with TRBJ1-2, with TRBD1 matching 7 bases. The germline V gene has CDR1 MNHEY and CDR2 SVGAGI. CDR3 length equals 13 residues. The CDR3 sequence: CASSLGQQYGCTF. The DNA of the CDR3 is TGTGCCAGCAGTTTGGGACAGCAGTATGGCTGCACCTTC.

This clonotype was counted ten times or more. The gene calls are TRBV7-2 and TRBJ2-5; TRBD2 is a possible D gene (7 bases). Germline CDR1 is SGHTA and CDR2 is FQGNSA. The CDR3 loop spans 14 amino acids. V was trimmed by 3 bases and J by 3 bases, leaving 11 bases between them. The CDR3 loop is CASSFGGRKETQYF. Here the CDR3 DNA reads TGTGCCAGCAGCTTCGGGGGGCGAAAAGAGACCCAGTACTTC.

Many counts were recorded for this clonotype. J is TRBJ2-5 and V is TRBV2; D not certain. V lost 4 bases, J lost 2 bases, and 8 bases lay in between. The germline V gene encodes CDR1 SNHLY and CDR2 FYNNEI. The CDR3 totals 13 residues. This chain's CDR3 is CASSVSVQETQYF. The DNA for the CDR3 is TGTGCCAGCAGTGTATCGGTTCAAGAGACCCAGTACTTC. Supplemented by reference TRBV2 and TRBJ2-5, the full variable domain reads EPEVTQTPSHQVTQMGQEVILRCVPISNHLYFYWYRQILGQKVEFLVSFYNNEISEKSEIFDDQFSVERPDGSNFTLKIRSTKLEDSAMYFCASSVSVQETQYFGPGTRLLVL.

There are many counts of this clonotype. The chain combines TRBV20-1 with TRBJ2-3; 8 nucleotides line up with TRBD1. Germline-derived CDR1 and CDR2 are DFQATT and SNEGSKA (reference sequence). The trim removed 6 bases at V and 1 base at J, leaving 9 bases unmatched. This CDR3 is 15 amino acids long. Written as DNA, the CDR3 is TGCAGTGCAACGAGACAGGGGCTGGGCACAGATACGCAGTATTTT. This codes for CSATRQGLGTDTQYF.

This clonotype was observed a handful of times. The chain carries TRBV4-1 and TRBJ1-5; 8 positions match TRBD1. The germline V gene has CDR1 MGHRA and CDR2 YSYEKL. CDR3 size: 20 residues. V trimming: 0 bases; J trimming: 0 bases; junction bases outside the gene matches: 13. CDR3 amino acids: CASSQDWDRRAGSSNQPQHF. The CDR3 nucleotides read TGCGCCAGCAGCCAAGATTGGGACAGGCGAGCGGGTAGTAGCAATCAGCCCCAGCATTTT.

This clonotype was detected ten times or more. The chain couples TRBV9 to TRBJ2-1; 11 bases align to TRBD2. With V trimmed by 1 base and J by 7 bases, 4 bases remained unmatched. CDR3 length equals 15 residues. CDR1 and CDR2 from the germline V gene are SGDLS and YYNGEE. This CDR3 reads CASSVKTSGVNEQFF. CDR3 bases: TGTGCCAGCAGCGTAAAGACTAGCGGGGTAAATGAGCAGTTCTTC.

This clonotype showed up many times. This sequence joins TRBV29-1 and TRBJ2-2; 10 positions agree with TRBD1. The CDR3 is 14 amino acids. Germline trimming cut 4 bases from V and 2 bases from J; bases unmatched to any gene: 1. Germline values: CDR1 SQVTM, CDR2 ANQGSEA. DNA of the CDR3: TGCAGCGTTGGGGACAGGGGTAACACCGGGGAGCTGTTTTTT. Residues: CSVGDRGNTGELFF.

Only a few counts were recorded for this clonotype. The V and J genes are TRBV20-1 and TRBJ2-7; a possible D gene is TRBD1 (5 bases). The CDR3 sequence is 12 residues long. V was pared by 7 bases and J by 4 bases, with 14 bases between. Germline-derived CDR1 and CDR2 are DFQATT and SNEGSKA (reference sequence). CDR3 residues: CSVGSGFYEQYF. CDR3 DNA: TGCAGTGTAGGATCAGGGTTTTACGAGCAGTACTTC.

This clonotype appeared many times. V and J are TRBV14 and TRBJ2-7, with 8 bases aligning to TRBD1. Germline CDR1 and CDR2: SGHDN and FVKESK. V was pared by 1 base and J by 3 bases, with 5 bases of the junction left unmatched. The CDR3 is 15 residues long. The CDR3 DNA reads as TGTGCCAGCAGCCAAGCGCCAGGGGGCTTCTACGAGCAGTACTTC. As protein: CASSQAPGGFYEQYF.

This clonotype was counted ten times or more. The chain combines TRBV2 with TRBJ1-1; TRBD1 is a possible D gene (5 bases). V gave up 8 bases and J gave up 0 bases, with 13 bases separating them. Looked up from germline, CDR1 is SNHLY and CDR2 is FYNNEI. The CDR3 contains 14 residues. The CDR3 DNA is TGTGCCAGCGGGGAGGAACAGGTGAACACTGAAGCTTTCTTT. Translation gives CASGEEQVNTEAFF.